This TCR beta chain was obtained from a study of blood T cell repertoires in COVID-19. Clones were sequenced by immunoSEQ multiplex PCR, and TCRdb holds only the in-frame ones, with some missing. The table includes roughly 200,000 clones, around 85% detected once. The ends lost 3 bases at V and 5 bases at J; junction bases unmatched: 12. Germline CDR1 is LNHDA and CDR2 is SQIVND (reference sequence). The CDR3 is 16 residues long. The sequencing sample was made of peripheral blood. This TCR was recovered from a man aged 50-59 years who had recovered from COVID-19. The chain is built from TRBV19 and TRBJ2-5, with 7 positions matching TRBD2. In DNA, the CDR3 is TGTGCCAGTAGTATCCTAGATCCAGCGGGAACTGAGACCCAGTACTTC. This sequence encodes CASSILDPAGTETQYF.